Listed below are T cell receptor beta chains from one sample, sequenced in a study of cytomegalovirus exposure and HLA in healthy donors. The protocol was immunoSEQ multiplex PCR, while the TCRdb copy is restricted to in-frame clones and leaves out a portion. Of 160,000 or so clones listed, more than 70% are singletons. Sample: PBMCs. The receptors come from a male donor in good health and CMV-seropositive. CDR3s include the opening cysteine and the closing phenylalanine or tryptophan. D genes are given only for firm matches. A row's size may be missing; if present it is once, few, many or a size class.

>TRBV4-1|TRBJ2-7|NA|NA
TGCGCCAGCAGCCAAGGACCGACAGCGGACTACGAGCAGTACTTC
CASSQGPTADYEQYF
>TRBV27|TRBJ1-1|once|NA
TGTGCCAGCAGTTCCTGGGGGGACACTGAAGCTTTCTTT
CASSSWGDTEAFF
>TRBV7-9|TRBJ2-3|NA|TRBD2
TGTGCCAGCCCGGCTAGCGGGAGTGGCTCAAATACGCAGTATTTT
CASPASGSGSNTQYF
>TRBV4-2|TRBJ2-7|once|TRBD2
TGTGCCAGCAGCCAAGAGGCACTAGCGTACGAGCAGTACTTC
CASSQEALAYEQYF
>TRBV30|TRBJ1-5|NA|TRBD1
TGTGCCTGGAGTGTAACAGGGGGGCCCCAGCATTTT
CAWSVTGGPQHF
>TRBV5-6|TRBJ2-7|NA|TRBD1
TGTGCCAGCAGCTTCAGGGGGTCCTACGAGCAGTACTTC
CASSFRGSYEQYF
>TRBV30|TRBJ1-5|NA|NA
TGTGCCTGGAGCCAGGGGTACAATCAGCCCCAGCATTTT
CAWSQGYNQPQHF
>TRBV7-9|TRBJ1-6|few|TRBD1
TGTGCCAGCAGCTTACAGGGGGTACATTCACCCCTCCACTTT
CASSLQGVHSPLHF
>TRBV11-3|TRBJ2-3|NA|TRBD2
TGTGCCAGCAGCGTGACTAGCGGAATCACAGATACGCAGTATTTT
CASSVTSGITDTQYF
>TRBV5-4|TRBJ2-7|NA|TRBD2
TGTGCCAGCAGCTTGAAGCTAGCGGGAGGGGACGAGCAGTACTTC
CASSLKLAGGDEQYF